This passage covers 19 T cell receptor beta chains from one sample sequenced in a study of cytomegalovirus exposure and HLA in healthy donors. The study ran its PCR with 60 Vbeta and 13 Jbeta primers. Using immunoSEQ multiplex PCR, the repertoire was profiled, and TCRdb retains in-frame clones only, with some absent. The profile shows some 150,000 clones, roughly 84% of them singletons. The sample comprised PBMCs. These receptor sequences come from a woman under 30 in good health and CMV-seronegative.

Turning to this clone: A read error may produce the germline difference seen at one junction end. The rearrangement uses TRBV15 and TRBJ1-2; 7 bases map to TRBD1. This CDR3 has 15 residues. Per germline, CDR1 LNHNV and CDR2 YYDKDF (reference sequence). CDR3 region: CATSRSGQRDYSYTF. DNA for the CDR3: TGTGCCACCAGCAGATCGGGACAGCGAGACTATAGCTACACCTTC.

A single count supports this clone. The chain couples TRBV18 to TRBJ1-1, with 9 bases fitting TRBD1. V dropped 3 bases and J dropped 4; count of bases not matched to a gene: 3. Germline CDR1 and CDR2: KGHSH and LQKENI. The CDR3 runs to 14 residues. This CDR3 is CASSPGQGATEAFF. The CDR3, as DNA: TGTGCCAGCTCACCGGGACAGGGAGCCACTGAAGCTTTCTTT.

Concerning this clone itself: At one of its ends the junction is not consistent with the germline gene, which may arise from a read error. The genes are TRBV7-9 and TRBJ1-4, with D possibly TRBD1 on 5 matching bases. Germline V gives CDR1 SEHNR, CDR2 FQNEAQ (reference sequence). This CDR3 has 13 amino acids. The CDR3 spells CSSSFTGLVELFF. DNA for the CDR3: TGTTCCAGCAGCTTTACAGGCCTGGTGGAACTGTTTTTT.

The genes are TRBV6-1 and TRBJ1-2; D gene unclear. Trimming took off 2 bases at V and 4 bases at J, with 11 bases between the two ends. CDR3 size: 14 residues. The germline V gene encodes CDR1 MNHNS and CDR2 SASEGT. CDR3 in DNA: TGTGCCAGCAGTGAATTAGCGATCCGCTATGGCTACACCTTC. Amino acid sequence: CASSELAIRYGYTF.

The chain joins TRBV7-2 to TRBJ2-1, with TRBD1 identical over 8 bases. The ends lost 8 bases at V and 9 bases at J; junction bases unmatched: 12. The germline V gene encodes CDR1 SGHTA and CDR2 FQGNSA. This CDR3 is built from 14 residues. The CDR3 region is CASPTGGKGFEQFF. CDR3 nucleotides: TGTGCCAGCCCTACAGGGGGTAAAGGATTTGAGCAGTTCTTC.

CDR3 coding DNA: TGTGCCAGCAGCTTGACAGGGGGGAATTACGAGCAGTACTTC. This translates into CASSLTGGNYEQYF. The chain combines TRBV5-6 with TRBJ2-7; 8 bases are a match to TRBD1. Germline V CDR1 and CDR2: SGHDT, YYEEEE. The CDR3 runs 14 residues. The junction had 4 bases not matched to a gene; V was cut back by 1 base and J by 4 bases.

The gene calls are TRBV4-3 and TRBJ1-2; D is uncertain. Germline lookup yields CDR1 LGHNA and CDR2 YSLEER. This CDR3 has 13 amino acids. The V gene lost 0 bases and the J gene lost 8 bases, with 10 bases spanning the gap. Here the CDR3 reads CASSQDGSWGYTF. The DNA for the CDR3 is TGCGCCAGCAGCCAAGATGGCTCCTGGGGCTACACCTTC.

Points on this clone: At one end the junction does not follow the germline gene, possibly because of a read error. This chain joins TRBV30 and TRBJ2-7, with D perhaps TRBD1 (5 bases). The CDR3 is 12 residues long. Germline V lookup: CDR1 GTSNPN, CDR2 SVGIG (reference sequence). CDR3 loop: CARSSDNYEQYF. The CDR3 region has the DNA TGTGCCAGGAGCTCGGACAACTACGAGCAGTACTTC.

The DNA of the CDR3 is TGTGCCAGCAGCTCTCTCGGGGGGTTTAGTTCACCCCTCCACTTT. It specifies CASSSLGGFSSPLHF. The V call is TRBV28, the J call TRBJ1-6, with D perhaps TRBD1 (5 bases). The CDR3 loop spans 15 amino acids. CDR1 and CDR2 (germline): MDHEN, SYDVKM. The germline V and J ends were trimmed by 6 bases and 9 bases, with 18 bases remaining between them.

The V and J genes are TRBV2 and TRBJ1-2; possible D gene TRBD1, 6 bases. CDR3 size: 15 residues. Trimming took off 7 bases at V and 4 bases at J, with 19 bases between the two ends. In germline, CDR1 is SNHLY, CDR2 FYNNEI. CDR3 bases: TGTGCCAGCACCAACGAGGGGGGGGTGAGCTATGGCTACACCTTC. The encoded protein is CASTNEGGVSYGYTF.

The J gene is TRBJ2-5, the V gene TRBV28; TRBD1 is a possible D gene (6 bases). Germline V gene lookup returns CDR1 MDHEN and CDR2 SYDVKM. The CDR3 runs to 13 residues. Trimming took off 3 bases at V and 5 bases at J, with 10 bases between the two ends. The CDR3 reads CASSFRGLETQYF. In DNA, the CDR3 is TGTGCCAGCAGTTTCAGGGGCTTGGAGACCCAGTACTTC.

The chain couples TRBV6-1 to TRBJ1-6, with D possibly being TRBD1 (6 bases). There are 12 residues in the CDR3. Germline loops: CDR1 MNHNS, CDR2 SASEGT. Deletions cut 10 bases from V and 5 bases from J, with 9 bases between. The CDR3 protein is CANAGDNSPLHF. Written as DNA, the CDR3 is TGTGCCAACGCAGGGGATAATTCACCCCTCCACTTT.

The CDR3 here is CASSPTGTSTALHF. CDR3 nucleotide sequence: TGTGCCAGCAGTCCTACAGGGACATCTACGGCCCTCCACTTT. The chain uses TRBV6-5 and TRBJ1-6; TRBD1 is a possible D gene (6 bases). The CDR3 runs 14 residues. CDR1 is MNHEY and CDR2 is SVGAGI in the germline V gene. Trimming took off 5 bases at V and 14 bases at J, with 19 bases between the two ends.

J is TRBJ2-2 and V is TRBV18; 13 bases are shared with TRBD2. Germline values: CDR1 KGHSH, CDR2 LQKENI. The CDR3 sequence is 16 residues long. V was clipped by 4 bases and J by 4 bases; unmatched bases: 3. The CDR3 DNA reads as TGTGCCAGCTCACGTGGACTAGCGGGAGTCACCGGGGAGCTGTTTTTT. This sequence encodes CASSRGLAGVTGELFF.

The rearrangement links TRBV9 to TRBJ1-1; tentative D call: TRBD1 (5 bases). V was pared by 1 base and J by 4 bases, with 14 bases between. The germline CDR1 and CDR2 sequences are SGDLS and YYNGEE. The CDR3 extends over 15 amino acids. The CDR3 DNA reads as TGTGCCAGCAGCGTAACCGCCGGGGGACCCACTGAAGCTTTCTTT. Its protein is CASSVTAGGPTEAFF.

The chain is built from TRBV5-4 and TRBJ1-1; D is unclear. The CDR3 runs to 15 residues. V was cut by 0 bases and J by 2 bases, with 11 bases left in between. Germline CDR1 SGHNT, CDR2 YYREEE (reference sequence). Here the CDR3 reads CASSLAGGSNTEAFF. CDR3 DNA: TGTGCCAGCAGCTTGGCCGGAGGGTCCAACACTGAAGCTTTCTTT.

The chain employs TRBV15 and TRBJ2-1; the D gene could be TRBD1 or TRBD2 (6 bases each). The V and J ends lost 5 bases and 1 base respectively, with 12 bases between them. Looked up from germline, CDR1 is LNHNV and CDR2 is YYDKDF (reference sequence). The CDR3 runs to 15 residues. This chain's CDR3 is CATSGGTPSYNEQFF. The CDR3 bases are TGTGCCACCAGCGGAGGGACACCTTCCTACAATGAGCAGTTCTTC.

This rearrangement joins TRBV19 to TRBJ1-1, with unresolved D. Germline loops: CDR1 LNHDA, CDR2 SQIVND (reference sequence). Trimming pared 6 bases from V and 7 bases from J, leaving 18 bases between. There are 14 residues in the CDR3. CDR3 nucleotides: TGTGCCAGTAGGGCCCCGGCAGGATCAAGTGAAGCTTTCTTT. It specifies CASRAPAGSSEAFF.

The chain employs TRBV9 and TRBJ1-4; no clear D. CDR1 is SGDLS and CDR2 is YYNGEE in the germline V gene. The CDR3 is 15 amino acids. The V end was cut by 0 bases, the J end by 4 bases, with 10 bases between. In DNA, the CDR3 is TGTGCCAGCAGCGTAGGGCGGACTCTTAATGAAAAACTGTTTTTT. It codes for CASSVGRTLNEKLFF.